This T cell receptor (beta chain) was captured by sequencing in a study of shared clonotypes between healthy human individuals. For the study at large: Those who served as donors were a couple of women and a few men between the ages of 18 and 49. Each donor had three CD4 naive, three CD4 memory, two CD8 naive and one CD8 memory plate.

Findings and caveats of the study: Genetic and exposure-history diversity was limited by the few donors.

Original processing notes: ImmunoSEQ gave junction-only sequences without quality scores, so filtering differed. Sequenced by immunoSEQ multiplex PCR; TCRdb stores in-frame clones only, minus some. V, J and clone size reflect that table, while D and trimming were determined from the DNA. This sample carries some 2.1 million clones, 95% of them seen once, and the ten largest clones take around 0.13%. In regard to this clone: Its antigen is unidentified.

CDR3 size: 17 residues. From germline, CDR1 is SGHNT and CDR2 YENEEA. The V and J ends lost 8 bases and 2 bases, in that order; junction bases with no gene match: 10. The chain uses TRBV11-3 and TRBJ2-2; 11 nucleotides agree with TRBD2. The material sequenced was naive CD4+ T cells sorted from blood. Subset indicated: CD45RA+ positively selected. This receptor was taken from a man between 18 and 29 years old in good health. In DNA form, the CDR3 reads TGTGCCAGCCCTGCTAGCGGGAGGCCTAAAAACACCGGGGAGCTGTTTTTT. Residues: CASPASGRPKNTGELFF. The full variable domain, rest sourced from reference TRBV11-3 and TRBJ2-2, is EAGVVQSPRYKIIEKKQPVAFWCNPISGHNTLYWYLQNLGQGPELLIRYENEEAVDDSQLPKDRFSAERLKGVDSTLKIQPAELGDSAVYLCASPASGRPKNTGELFFGEGSRLTVL.